One sample yielded the 29 T cell receptor beta chains listed below, sequenced in a study of cytomegalovirus exposure and HLA in healthy donors. The PCR made use of 60 Vbeta and 13 Jbeta primers. TCRdb keeps only in-frame clones here, not all; method: immunoSEQ multiplex PCR. The repertoire holds fewer than 250,000 clones, with 75% to 80% as singletons. The sequenced material came from PBMCs. These receptors all come from a man younger than 35 in good health and CMV-seronegative.

In this sample, this clone turned up once. V usage is TRBV29-1 and J usage is TRBJ2-5, with TRBD1 matching over 8 bases. The J call may be faulty, since TRBJ2-7 better matches the DNA end. Germline V lookup: CDR1 SQVTM, CDR2 ANQGSEA. CDR3 length equals 14 residues. The CDR3 loop reads CSVEDGTGPYEQYF. The CDR3 DNA reads TGCAGCGTTGAAGATGGGACAGGCCCATACGAGCAGTACTTC.

The rearrangement uses TRBV27 and TRBJ2-2; tentatively, D is TRBD1 (5 bases). Trimming shortened V by 2 bases and J by 6 bases, and 19 bases separated the two germline ends. The CDR3 has 17 residues. Looked up from germline, CDR1 is MNHEY and CDR2 is SMNVEV (reference sequence). The CDR3 protein is CASSLRGSFLGPGELFF. In DNA form, the CDR3 reads TGTGCCAGCAGTTTAAGGGGTTCTTTTTTAGGTCCCGGGGAGCTGTTTTTT.

This chain uses TRBV4-3 with TRBJ1-6; TRBD1 might be the D (6 bases). The germline V and J ends were trimmed by 0 bases and 8 bases, with 11 bases remaining between them. The CDR3 spans 15 residues. Per germline, CDR1 LGHNA and CDR2 YSLEER. The CDR3 spells CASSQDRAGDSPLHF. CDR3 nucleotide sequence: TGCGCCAGCAGCCAAGATAGGGCAGGGGATTCACCCCTCCACTTT.

V gene TRBV28 combines with J gene TRBJ2-7; no clear D gene. The germline gives CDR1 MDHEN, CDR2 SYDVKM. CDR3 size: 13 residues. Trimming cost V 2 bases and J 0 bases, with 5 bases left between them. For the CDR3, the DNA is TGTGCCAGCAGTTTAGTGAGCTCCTACGAGCAGTACTTC. This gives the protein CASSLVSSYEQYF.

The V gene is TRBV28, the J gene TRBJ1-4; 8 nucleotides match TRBD1. CDR1 is MDHEN, CDR2 SYDVKM, per germline. The V segment lost 2 bases and the J segment 3 bases; nucleotides outside the gene matches: 11. This CDR3 region has 18 residues. The CDR3 DNA is TGTGCCAGCAGTTTACTCCACCGGTCAGGGGGCTCTAATGAAAAACTGTTTTTT. This sequence encodes CASSLLHRSGGSNEKLFF. Drawing the rest from reference TRBV28 and TRBJ1-4, the complete variable domain is DVKVTQSSRYLVKRTGEKVFLECVQDMDHENMFWYRQDPGLGLRLIYFSYDVKMKEKGDIPEGYSVSREKKERFSLILESASTNQTSMYLCASSLLHRSGGSNEKLFFGSGTQLSVL.

This chain uses TRBV7-2 with TRBJ1-4, with D perhaps TRBD1 (5 bases). CDR1 is SGHTA and CDR2 is FQGNSA in the germline V gene. V was trimmed by 8 bases and J by 8 bases, leaving 15 bases between them. The CDR3 length is 13 residues. CDR3 sequence (DNA): TGTGCCAGCGGGGCTAGTCCCGCGGAAAAACTGTTTTTT. Translation: CASGASPAEKLFF.

The chain carries TRBV13 and TRBJ1-5; D unclear. The CDR3 extends over 17 amino acids. Trimming pared 3 bases from V and 2 bases from J, leaving 17 bases between. Per the germline V gene, CDR1 is PRHDT and CDR2 is FYEKMQ (reference sequence). The DNA of the CDR3 is TGTGCCAGCAGCTTGTCCGGTCTCGAACGTGGCAATCAGCCCCAGCATTTT. It yields the protein CASSLSGLERGNQPQHF.

CDR3 DNA sequence: TGTGCCAGCTCACCACCAGCAGAGACCCAGTACTTC. Protein: CASSPPAETQYF. The chain employs TRBV18 and TRBJ2-5; D gene unclear. The CDR3 consists of 12 residues. Germline V lookup: CDR1 KGHSH, CDR2 LQKENI. The V end was cut by 0 bases, the J end by 4 bases, with 3 bases between.

This clone showed up just once. The gene calls are TRBV7-3 and TRBJ2-3; 8 nucleotides align to TRBD1. Germline trimming cut 5 bases from V and 0 bases from J; bases unmatched to any gene: 4. CDR3 length: 15 amino acids. Germline V gene data show CDR1 as SGHTA and CDR2 as FQGTGA. The CDR3 protein is CASSKDRESTDTQYF. DNA for the CDR3: TGTGCCAGCAGCAAGGACAGGGAGAGCACAGATACGCAGTATTTT.

This clone appeared once. The genes are TRBV5-4 and TRBJ2-7; D not certain. The V end was cut by 2 bases, the J end by 5 bases, with 11 bases between. This CDR3 has 13 amino acids. In germline, CDR1 is SGHNT, CDR2 YYREEE (reference sequence). CDR3: CASSFPSRDEQYF. CDR3 sequence (DNA): TGTGCCAGCAGCTTCCCTTCACGGGACGAGCAGTACTTC. The variable domain in full, with the rest retrieved from reference TRBV5-4 and TRBJ2-7, is ETGVTQSPTHLIKTRGQQVTLRCSSQSGHNTVSWYQQALGQGPQFIFQYYREEENGRGNFPPRFSGLQFPNYSSELNVNALELDDSALYLCASSFPSRDEQYFGPGTRLTVT.

The chain has TRBV5-6 and TRBJ1-3; possibly TRBD1 for D (6 bases). CDR3 length: 13 amino acids. V lost 1 base and J 8 bases, leaving 10 bases between the germline ends. CDR1 is SGHDT, CDR2 YYEEEE, per germline. The CDR3 loop is CASSLRGGDTIYF. The CDR3 bases are TGTGCCAGCAGCTTGAGAGGGGGAGACACCATATATTTT.

The chain carries TRBV6-5 and TRBJ1-1; weak D call: TRBD1 (6 bases). The CDR3 is 14 residues long. The V end was cut by 6 bases, the J end by 6 bases, with 17 bases between. The germline CDR1 and CDR2 sequences are MNHEY and SVGAGI. The CDR3 bases are TGTGCCAGCAGCCCCGAGACAGGTTCCTCTGAAGCTTTCTTT. This codes for CASSPETGSSEAFF.

The V and J genes are TRBV6-1 and TRBJ2-7; TRBD1 matches 8 bases. Germline loops: CDR1 MNHNS, CDR2 SASEGT. This CDR3 has 12 residues. Trimming at V came to 5 bases and at J to 6 bases, leaving 3 bases not matched to a gene. CDR3 residues: CASSRTGFEQYF. CDR3 coding DNA: TGTGCCAGCAGTAGGACAGGGTTCGAGCAGTACTTC.

V gene TRBV25-1 combines with J gene TRBJ2-1; TRBD1 aligns across 9 bases. J gave up 8 bases and V 2 bases, and 7 bases lay outside the gene matches. The CDR3 has 15 amino acids. Per the germline V gene, CDR1 is MGHDK and CDR2 is SYGVNS. The CDR3 DNA reads as TGTGCCAGCAGTGAAGTGACAGGGGGAGGAGATGAGCAGTTCTTC. Protein sequence: CASSEVTGGGDEQFF.

The chain couples TRBV28 to TRBJ2-7, with TRBD2 matching 9 bases. This CDR3 is 15 amino acids long. The trim removed 3 bases at V and 5 bases at J, leaving 8 bases unmatched. In germline, CDR1 is MDHEN, CDR2 SYDVKM. The CDR3 DNA is TGTGCCAGCAGTTTCGCGGGGGGGACAGTCCACGAGCAGTACTTC. This gives the protein CASSFAGGTVHEQYF.

This clone came up once. The chain has TRBV19 and TRBJ2-3; 8 nucleotides match TRBD1. Trimming at V came to 4 bases and at J to 5 bases, leaving 11 bases not matched to a gene. The CDR3 is made up of 16 amino acids. CDR1 and CDR2 from the germline V gene are LNHDA and SQIVND (reference sequence). CDR3 sequence: CASSRLPGQELDTQYF. In DNA, the CDR3 is TGTGCCAGTAGTAGACTTCCGGGACAGGAGTTAGATACGCAGTATTTT.

The chain recombines TRBV6-5 with TRBJ2-3; D remains unclear. Germline values: CDR1 MNHEY, CDR2 SVGAGI. The CDR3 is made up of 14 amino acids. Trimming shortened V by 0 bases and J by 6 bases, and 10 bases separated the two germline ends. CDR3 coding DNA: TGTGCCAGCAGTTACTCGAGAGGTCGGGATACGCAGTATTTT. Protein product: CASSYSRGRDTQYF.

V gene TRBV7-6 combines with J gene TRBJ1-4; D gene uncertain. V was trimmed by 4 bases and J by 8 bases, leaving 14 bases between them. The CDR3 runs to 14 residues. Looked up from germline, CDR1 is SGHVS and CDR2 is FNYEAQ. The DNA for the CDR3 is TGTGCCAGCAGCTCGCGGGCGGGCCTCGAAAAACTGTTTTTT. Its translation: CASSSRAGLEKLFF.

On this clone itself: One end of the junction is discordant with germline, which a read error may explain. The chain joins TRBV7-9 to TRBJ2-1; 7 nucleotides line up with TRBD2. The CDR3 length is 12 residues. Germline CDR1 and CDR2: SEHNR and FQNEAQ (reference sequence). This CDR3 reads CSSSRRGDEQFF. CDR3 nucleotide sequence: TGTTCCAGCAGCCGACGGGGGGATGAGCAGTTCTTC.

The genes are TRBV11-3 and TRBJ2-1, with a weak D call TRBD1 (6 bases). CDR3 size: 14 residues. With 5 bases removed from V and 12 bases from J, the gap between germline ends came to 20 bases. CDR1 and CDR2 (germline): SGHNT, YENEEA. The CDR3 DNA reads TGTGCCAGCAGCCCGGCCGGGGACACCTTCGGGCAGTTCTTC. Amino acid sequence: CASSPAGDTFGQFF.

The V call is TRBV7-2, the J call TRBJ2-7; tentatively, D is TRBD2 (5 bases). CDR3 length: 15 amino acids. V was cut by 5 bases and J by 4 bases, with 18 bases left in between. Germline values: CDR1 SGHTA, CDR2 FQGNSA. CDR3 residues: CASSLFSEAVYEQYF. In nucleotides, the CDR3 is TGTGCCAGCAGCCTTTTTAGCGAGGCGGTATACGAGCAGTACTTC.

There are a few counts of this clone. The chain combines TRBV30 with TRBJ1-4; unclear D gene. This CDR3 contains 13 residues. CDR1 and CDR2 (germline): GTSNPN, SVGIG (reference sequence). The V end was cut by 0 bases, the J end by 8 bases, with 10 bases between. CDR3 bases: TGTGCCTGGAGTGTTTCAGGTGCCGAAAAACTGTTTTTT. Translation gives CAWSVSGAEKLFF.

Comments on this clone: A much larger clone lies a single base off, so this may be a read error. This chain joins TRBV5-6 and TRBJ2-5; TRBD1 might be the D (6 bases). The end of the DNA fits TRBJ2-7 better, so the J call may be wrong. This CDR3 has 14 amino acids. Looked up from germline, CDR1 is SGHDT and CDR2 is YYEEEE. CDR3 loop: CASSLDRLSYEQYF. The CDR3 DNA reads TGTGCCAGCAGCCTCGACAGGCTCTCCTACGAGCAGTACTTC.

This clone was counted ten times or more. The rearrangement uses TRBV28 and TRBJ1-4; D might be TRBD1 (5 bases). This CDR3 spans 13 amino acids. CDR1 MDHEN and CDR2 SYDVKM come from the germline V gene. Trimming shortened V by 8 bases and J by 2 bases, and 9 bases separated the two germline ends. CDR3 sequence: CASCGTTNEKLFF. CDR3 sequence (DNA): TGTGCCAGCTGCGGGACGACTAATGAAAAACTGTTTTTT.

The gene calls are TRBV7-6 and TRBJ2-1, with D possibly matching TRBD1 (7 bases). The germline V gene encodes CDR1 SGHVS and CDR2 FNYEAQ. The germline V and J ends were trimmed by 5 bases and 5 bases, with 19 bases remaining between them. The CDR3 contains 16 residues. The CDR3 nucleotides are TGTGCCAGCAGCACGTTAGCGGAAGGACAGGACAATGAGCAGTTCTTC. This encodes CASSTLAEGQDNEQFF.

This clone was seen more than once but under ten times. The CDR3 nucleotides read TGTGCCAGCTCACCAGGACAGGGGGAAGAGACCCAGTACTTC. Translation gives CASSPGQGEETQYF. This chain links TRBV18 with TRBJ2-5; 10 nucleotides align to TRBD1. The length of the CDR3 is 14 residues. After removal of 2 bases from V and 3 bases from J, the junction contained 0 bases not matched to a gene. The germline V gene has CDR1 KGHSH and CDR2 LQKENI.

The gene calls are TRBV28 and TRBJ1-6; 8 nucleotides match TRBD1. The germline CDR1 and CDR2 sequences are MDHEN and SYDVKM. This CDR3 spans 14 amino acids. Germline trimming cut 6 bases from V and 6 bases from J; bases unmatched to any gene: 4. CDR3 in DNA: TGTGCCAGCAGCCTAGGACAGGGTAATTCACCCCTCCACTTT. This encodes CASSLGQGNSPLHF.

This sequence joins TRBV6-5 and TRBJ2-2, with 10 bases aligning to TRBD2. V shed 11 bases, J shed 1 base, and the junction held 4 bases outside the gene matches. The CDR3 has 14 residues. Germline V gene lookup returns CDR1 MNHEY and CDR2 SVGAGI. The CDR3 sequence is CACRTSGNTGELFF. The CDR3 nucleotides read TGTGCCTGCCGGACTAGCGGGAACACCGGGGAGCTGTTTTTT.

This chain connects TRBV11-2 to TRBJ1-1; D unclear. The CDR3 is made up of 18 amino acids. Germline CDR1 is SGHAT and CDR2 is FQNNGV. Between the trimmed V and J ends, which lost 5 bases and 4 bases, there was a span of 26 bases. The chain's CDR3 is CASSRTGDHAGGGTEAFF. CDR3 DNA sequence: TGTGCCAGCAGCCGGACCGGTGACCATGCGGGAGGTGGCACTGAAGCTTTCTTT.